These 18 T cell receptor beta chains were sequenced from one sample in a study of shared clonotypes between healthy human individuals. Sequencing was performed with immunoSEQ multiplex PCR; in TCRdb, only in-frame clones are kept and a portion is missing. The repertoire holds about 1.1 million clones, about 80% seen once, with 0.89% in the top ten. The sequenced material came from memory CD4+ T cells from PBMCs. Subset defined: CD45RA-negative fraction. The receptor set was obtained from a man between 18 and 29 years old in good health. Some clones in this sample may be carry-over from other donors' samples.

The J gene is TRBJ1-1, the V gene TRBV30; D is perhaps TRBD1 (5 bases). Germline V lookup: CDR1 GTSNPN, CDR2 SVGIG (reference sequence). Trimming shortened V by 4 bases and J by 14 bases, and 17 bases separated the two germline ends. The CDR3 runs 11 residues. The CDR3 here is CAWTEAGTYFF. DNA of the CDR3: TGTGCCTGGACTGAGGCGGGGACGTACTTCTTT.

For this clone: Distinct nucleotide sequences in the sample also encode this CDR3. The V gene is TRBV19, the J gene TRBJ1-5, with D unclear. Germline V gene data show CDR1 as LNHDA and CDR2 as SQIVND (reference sequence). This CDR3 is built from 12 residues. V lost 1 base and J 2 bases, leaving 0 bases between the germline ends. CDR3 sequence (DNA): TGTGCCAGTAGTATAGGCAATCAGCCCCAGCATTTT. Translating gives CASSIGNQPQHF.

This sequence joins TRBV5-1 and TRBJ1-4; TRBD1 matches 7 bases. J was trimmed by 5 bases and V by 3 bases; bases with no gene match: 7. Looked up from germline, CDR1 is SGHRS and CDR2 is YFSETQ. This CDR3 has 15 residues. The DNA for the CDR3 is TGCGCCAGCAGCTCAACCCGGGACAGAAATGAAAAACTGTTTTTT. Amino acid sequence: CASSSTRDRNEKLFF.

This rearrangement joins TRBV29-1 to TRBJ2-5; 8 bases align to TRBD1. Trimming removed 5 bases from V and 5 bases from J; junction bases left unmatched: 13. This CDR3 contains 15 residues. Germline CDR1 and CDR2: SQVTM and ANQGSEA. In DNA form, the CDR3 reads TGCAGCGTTCTAGTCGCAGGGGGCGCCGGGGAGACCCAGTACTTC. Translation: CSVLVAGGAGETQYF.

The chain joins TRBV5-6 to TRBJ2-4, with D perhaps being TRBD1 or TRBD2 (5 bases each). Deletions cut 4 bases from V and 0 bases from J, with 14 bases between. CDR3 size: 16 residues. In germline, CDR1 is SGHDT, CDR2 YYEEEE. CDR3 coding DNA: TGTGCCAGCAGCGACCGGGACGGGCTAGCCAAAAACATTCAGTACTTC. It encodes CASSDRDGLAKNIQYF.

This clone has a single count. The V and J genes are TRBV28 and TRBJ2-5; D uncertain. This CDR3 is built from 13 residues. The germline CDR1 and CDR2 sequences are MDHEN and SYDVKM. Trimming took off 3 bases at V and 5 bases at J, with 10 bases between the two ends. The CDR3 protein is CASSFLIRETQYF. The CDR3 nucleotides are TGTGCCAGCAGTTTCCTGATCAGGGAGACCCAGTACTTC.

The chain links TRBV15 to TRBJ2-5, with a possible D match to TRBD1 (6 bases). CDR3 size: 15 residues. Trimming took 6 bases from V and 5 from J, leaving 19 bases between them. Germline CDR1 and CDR2: LNHNV and YYDKDF (reference sequence). The chain's CDR3 is CATRQTGLNVETQYF. DNA for the CDR3: TGTGCCACCAGACAGACAGGCCTCAACGTGGAGACCCAGTACTTC.

The rearrangement joins TRBV7-9 to TRBJ1-3, with unresolved D. CDR3 length: 16 residues. CDR1 and CDR2 (germline): SEHNR, FQNEAQ (reference sequence). Trimming cost V 1 base and J 2 bases, with 12 bases left between them. DNA for the CDR3: TGTGCCAGCAGCTTAGGCCGGACTGTGGCTGGAAACACCATATATTTT. It yields the protein CASSLGRTVAGNTIYF.

The chain is built from TRBV30 and TRBJ2-4; 14 positions agree with TRBD2. This CDR3 is 17 amino acids long. Trimming took 4 bases from V and 1 from J; bases not matched to a gene: 6. Germline V gene sequence: CDR1 GTSNPN, CDR2 SVGIG (reference sequence). CDR3 coding DNA: TGTGCCTGGACCGGGACTAGCGGGAGTCGGGCCAAAAACATTCAGTACTTC. It encodes CAWTGTSGSRAKNIQYF.

This clone came up a few times. The V gene is TRBV29-1, the J gene TRBJ1-1; D possibly corresponds to TRBD1 (5 bases). V dropped 2 bases and J dropped 1 base, with 14 bases sitting between them. CDR3 length: 15 amino acids. Germline loops: CDR1 SQVTM, CDR2 ANQGSEA. CDR3 region: CSVETQGGENTEAFF. In DNA, the CDR3 is TGCAGCGTTGAAACCCAGGGTGGGGAGAACACTGAAGCTTTCTTT.

The chain is built from TRBV29-1 and TRBJ1-1, with 10 bases that match TRBD1. CDR1 and CDR2 from the germline V gene are SQVTM and ANQGSEA. V was clipped by 3 bases and J by 14 bases; unmatched bases: 12. The CDR3 loop spans 13 amino acids. The CDR3 DNA reads as TGCAGCGTTGACCCTGACAGGGGGCGAGAAGTCTTCTTT. Its translation: CSVDPDRGREVFF.

This clone was seen once. The chain combines TRBV10-3 with TRBJ1-2; D might be TRBD1 (6 bases). Germline V CDR1 and CDR2: ENHRY, SYGVKD. V was clipped by 8 bases and J by 5 bases, with 18 bases between them. The CDR3 runs to 14 residues. In DNA form, the CDR3 reads TGTGCCATCCGGGAGGGGGGGGTCAGGTATGGCTACACCTTC. Its translation: CAIREGGVRYGYTF.

V gene TRBV19 combines with J gene TRBJ1-2; TRBD1 matches at 8 bases. Trimming took 5 bases from V and 3 from J; bases not matched to a gene: 11. CDR1 LNHDA and CDR2 SQIVND come from the germline V gene (reference sequence). This CDR3 comprises 16 residues. CDR3 DNA sequence: TGTGCCAGTAGTGTACGGCCCTTGGACAGGGACTATGGCTACACCTTC. Translation: CASSVRPLDRDYGYTF.

The genes are TRBV5-1 and TRBJ2-5; TRBD1 matches 11 bases. This CDR3 has 16 residues. J gave up 1 base and V 4 bases, and 6 bases lay outside the gene matches. CDR1 SGHRS and CDR2 YFSETQ come from the germline V gene. DNA of the CDR3: TGCGCCAGCAGCACCGGGACAGGGGGGATCCAAGAGACCCAGTACTTC. It specifies CASSTGTGGIQETQYF.

The V call is TRBV4-1, the J call TRBJ1-1; 11 bases match TRBD1. The CDR3 loop spans 18 amino acids. Germline lookup yields CDR1 MGHRA and CDR2 YSYEKL. V was clipped by 7 bases and J by 2 bases; unmatched bases: 15. CDR3 coding DNA: TGCGCCAGCAACCCCCAGAGGACAGGGGGCGGGATAAACACTGAAGCTTTCTTT. Encoded protein: CASNPQRTGGGINTEAFF.

V and J are TRBV28 and TRBJ2-1, with TRBD2 identical over 11 bases. The germline V gene has CDR1 MDHEN and CDR2 SYDVKM. V trimming: 7 bases; J trimming: 5 bases; junction bases outside the gene matches: 4. The length of the CDR3 is 14 residues. The CDR3 region is CASIVAGGNNEQFF. As DNA, the CDR3 is TGTGCCAGCATTGTAGCGGGAGGGAACAATGAGCAGTTCTTC.

The chain combines TRBV5-1 with TRBJ1-4, with 12 bases identical to TRBD1. The CDR3 totals 14 residues. V lost 4 bases to trimming and J lost 8 bases; unmatched junction nucleotides: 3. The germline gives CDR1 SGHRS, CDR2 YFSETQ. Written as DNA, the CDR3 is TGCGCCAGCAGCCGCGGGACAGGGGGCGAAAAACTGTTTTTT. Amino acids: CASSRGTGGEKLFF.

The chain links TRBV7-2 to TRBJ1-4; no firm D call. The V end was cut by 6 bases, the J end by 8 bases, with 16 bases between. This CDR3 has 14 amino acids. In germline, CDR1 is SGHTA, CDR2 FQGNSA. CDR3 loop: CASRRSWGGEKLFF. CDR3 coding DNA: TGTGCCAGCAGACGAAGTTGGGGTGGAGAAAAACTGTTTTTT.